The rows below give T cell receptor beta chains drawn from one sample of a study of early T cells in non-severe SARS-CoV-2 infection. Using its own MiXCR run on the 5' RACE reads, TCRdb lists one record per CDR3 protein. The repertoire consists of about 77,000 distinct CDR3 sequences, with roughly a sixth occurring once and the leading ten covering about 3.1%. Sequences were obtained from whole blood. The receptors were sampled from an adult who was a healthcare worker with PCR-confirmed SARS-CoV-2 infection or an uninfected control (not recorded which). Both conserved end residues are part of each CDR3. A D gene is named only where the DNA matches it firmly. Clone size is shown for a subset of rows, as once, few, many or a class of expanded clone.

j_call	clone_size	v_call	d_call	cdr3_nt	cdr3_aa
TRBJ2-1	.	TRBV6-4	.	TGTGCCAGCAGTGCACAAAAGAACAATGAGCAGTTCTTC	CASSAQKNNEQFF
TRBJ2-3	few	TRBV11-2	TRBD2	TGTGCCAGCAGCCCGCTAGCGGGAATCACAGATACGCAGTATTTT	CASSPLAGITDTQYF
TRBJ2-7	many	TRBV2	.	TGTGCCAGCAGTGAGGGGGCGGTTCACCCGGCCGAGCAGTACTTC	CASSEGAVHPAEQYF
TRBJ2-7	.	TRBV6-2/TRBV6-3	.	TGTGCCAGCCTACCCCGGCAAGCCTACGAGCAGTACTTC	CASLPRQAYEQYF
TRBJ2-7	.	TRBV2	.	TGTGCCCTAGGCCGGAACTCCTACGAGCAGTACTTC	CALGRNSYEQYF
TRBJ1-2	few	TRBV29-1	.	TGCAGCGTTGAGAGGGGCAGGGGATATGGCTACACCTTC	CSVERGRGYGYTF
TRBJ1-1	few	TRBV20-1	.	TGCAGTGCTAGAGATCTTTGGGGGGAGTCGAATACTGAAGCTTTCTTT	CSARDLWGESNTEAFF
TRBJ2-2	few	TRBV20-1	TRBD1	TGCAGTGCAAGGACAGGGGCCGGGGAGCTGTTTTTT	CSARTGAGELFF
TRBJ2-1	many	TRBV2	TRBD2	TGTGCCAGCAGGTCGGCGGGGGGGCCCTTTTATGAGCAGTTCTTC	CASRSAGGPFYEQFF
TRBJ2-5	few	TRBV20-1	.	TGCAGTGCTAGAGATCCGTTACCGACCGGGGAGACCCAGTACTTC	CSARDPLPTGETQYF
TRBJ2-1	.	TRBV29-1	TRBD1	TGCAGCGCCCTCAGGGGGATTAACTACAATGAGCAGTTCTTC	CSALRGINYNEQFF
TRBJ1-5	few	TRBV6-2/TRBV6-3	.	TGTGCCAGCAGCGACCCAAATCAGCCCCAGCATTTT	CASSDPNQPQHF
TRBJ1-2	.	TRBV28	.	TGTGCCAGCACGGGGTGGCGAGGCTACACCTTC	CASTGWRGYTF
TRBJ1-1	few	TRBV7-8	TRBD1	TGTGCCAGCAGCTTAGCAGACAGGGCCAACACTGAAGCTTTCTTT	CASSLADRANTEAFF
TRBJ2-1	.	TRBV6-6	TRBD2	TGTGCCAGCAGTCAATCCAGTGGAGCGGGGGGGTACAATGAGCAGTTCTTC	CASSQSSGAGGYNEQFF
TRBJ2-1	few	TRBV6-1	TRBD2	TGTGCCAGCAGTTTCCGACTAGCCAATGAGCAGTTCTTC	CASSFRLANEQFF
TRBJ2-2	few	TRBV27	.	TGTGCCAGCAGTCCGCAGACTGCGAACACCGGGGAGCTGTTTTTT	CASSPQTANTGELFF
TRBJ2-2	many	TRBV12-3/TRBV12-4	TRBD2	TGTGCCAGCAGTCTACTAGCGTACACCGGGGAGCTGTTTTTT	CASSLLAYTGELFF
TRBJ2-5	few	TRBV5-1	.	TGCGCCAGCAGCGAAGCAGGGGCCCGGGAGACCCAGTACTTC	CASSEAGARETQYF
TRBJ2-2	.	TRBV29-1	.	TGCAGCGTCCGACTTCCCCCGAACACCGGGGAGCTGTTTTTT	CSVRLPPNTGELFF
TRBJ2-7	.	TRBV12-3/TRBV12-4	TRBD2	TGTGCCAGCAGTTTTTCGCGGGGGGGACGCGAGCAGTACTTC	CASSFSRGGREQYF
TRBJ1-2	.	TRBV30	.	TGTGCCTGCCTCCCCATCGGGGGGTCCTACGGCTACACCTTC	CACLPIGGSYGYTF
TRBJ2-7	few	TRBV3-1	.	TGTGCCAGCAGCCAGGTCTACGAGCAGTACTTC	CASSQVYEQYF
TRBJ2-1	many	TRBV3-1	TRBD2	TGTGCCAGCAGCCAAAAACCAGGACTAGCGGGGGCCAGGGGGCAGTTCTTC	CASSQKPGLAGARGQFF
TRBJ1-6	few	TRBV3-1	.	TGTGCCAGCACCACCGGGAGTAATAATTCACCCCTCCACTTT	CASTTGSNNSPLHF
TRBJ2-7	.	TRBV4-2	.	TGTGCCAGCAGCCGAGGGACGGATGCCTACGAGCAGTACTTC	CASSRGTDAYEQYF
TRBJ2-3	.	TRBV20-1	TRBD2	TGCAGTGCTAGTACTAGCGGGGTCACAGATACGCAGTATTTT	CSASTSGVTDTQYF
TRBJ2-5	.	TRBV7-6	TRBD2	TGTGCCAGCAGCACAAGCGGGGGTAATTTCGAGACCCAGTACTTC	CASSTSGGNFETQYF
TRBJ1-2	.	TRBV6-5	.	TGTGCCAGCAGTTACTCCCCACAGCTGCAGAACTATGGCTACACCTTC	CASSYSPQLQNYGYTF
TRBJ1-5	many	TRBV6-4	TRBD1	TGTGCCAGCAGTCCGGACAGGGGGATTCAGCCCCAGCATTTT	CASSPDRGIQPQHF
TRBJ2-1	few	TRBV18	.	TGTGCCAGCTCACCGGTCCCTTTGGGTTACAATGAGCAGTTCTTC	CASSPVPLGYNEQFF
TRBJ1-3	.	TRBV20-1	TRBD1	TGCAGTGCTAGTGCTTACAGGGGACAGGGGAGCTCTGGAAACACCATATATTTT	CSASAYRGQGSSGNTIYF
TRBJ1-1	.	TRBV3-1	.	TGTGCCAGCAGCCAAGGCGCCAGGTGGCAAACTGAAGCTTTCTTT	CASSQGARWQTEAFF
TRBJ1-3	.	TRBV7-9	.	TGTGCCAGCAGTTTAGGTCCAGCCTCTGGAAACACCATATATTTT	CASSLGPASGNTIYF